These 16 T cell receptor beta chains originate from one sample sequenced in a study of blood T cell repertoires in COVID-19. Measured with immunoSEQ multiplex PCR; TCRdb has only the in-frame clones, and not every one. The table shows under 450,000 clones, with more than 85% occurring only once. The sequenced material came from PBMCs or T cells enriched from blood (not recorded which). These receptors all stem from a young woman who had recovered from COVID-19.

This chain joins TRBV19 and TRBJ2-5; 11 nucleotides line up with TRBD2. CDR3 length equals 15 residues. With V trimmed by 6 bases and J by 10 bases, 13 bases remained unmatched. Germline V gives CDR1 LNHDA, CDR2 SQIVND (reference sequence). CDR3 bases: TGTGCCAGTAGCCCCGGGGCGGGACTAGCGGCTTTCCAGTACTTC. Its translation is CASSPGAGLAAFQYF.

The gene calls are TRBV6-5 and TRBJ2-2; 7 nucleotides agree with TRBD1. From germline, CDR1 is MNHEY and CDR2 SVGAGI. This CDR3 comprises 15 residues. The ends lost 6 bases at V and 0 bases at J; junction bases unmatched: 4. CDR3 sequence (DNA): TGTGCCAGCAGAGGACAGGTCACGAACACCGGGGAGCTGTTTTTT. Translating gives CASRGQVTNTGELFF.

This chain joins TRBV5-6 and TRBJ1-2; TRBD1 matches 10 bases. This CDR3 has 15 residues. The germline V gene has CDR1 SGHDT and CDR2 YYEEEE. Losses at the gene ends were 3 bases for V and 1 base for J; bases not matched to a gene: 3. This CDR3 reads CASSSWTGGNYGYTF. CDR3 sequence (DNA): TGTGCCAGCAGCTCCTGGACAGGGGGTAACTATGGCTACACCTTC.

The chain combines TRBV7-9 with TRBJ2-7, with a possible D match to TRBD1 (5 bases). Germline V gene sequence: CDR1 SEHNR, CDR2 FQNEAQ (reference sequence). Between the trimmed V and J ends, which lost 5 bases and 8 bases, there was a span of 13 bases. There are 12 residues in the CDR3. Here the CDR3 reads CASSLLGVQQYF. CDR3 sequence (DNA): TGTGCCAGCAGCCTCCTAGGGGTGCAGCAGTACTTC. The entire variable domain, with the rest obtained from reference TRBV7-9 and TRBJ2-7, is as follows: DTGVSQNPRHKITKRGQNVTFRCDPISEHNRLYWYRQTLGQGPEFLTYFQNEAQLEKSRLLSDRFSAERPKGSFSTLEIQRTEQGDSAMYLCASSLLGVQQYFGPGTRLTVT.

This CDR3 reads CASPPADFSDTQYF. Here the CDR3 DNA reads TGTGCCAGCCCTCCGGCGGACTTTTCGGATACGCAGTATTTT. The chain links TRBV7-9 to TRBJ2-3; the D gene is possibly TRBD2 (5 bases). CDR1 SEHNR and CDR2 FQNEAQ come from the germline V gene (reference sequence). The CDR3 contains 14 residues. Trimming removed 8 bases at V and 6 bases at J, with 18 bases between.

This chain uses TRBV6-5 with TRBJ2-7; D might be TRBD2 (5 bases). CDR3 length: 11 residues. Germline V lookup: CDR1 MNHEY, CDR2 SVGAGI. Deletions cut 6 bases from V and 7 bases from J, with 10 bases between. The CDR3: CASRNEREQYF. CDR3 coding DNA: TGTGCCAGCAGGAACGAGCGGGAGCAGTACTTC.

The chain recombines TRBV15 with TRBJ1-5; D gene uncertain. The CDR3 runs to 14 residues. Germline lookup yields CDR1 LNHNV and CDR2 YYDKDF (reference sequence). Between the trimmed V and J ends, which lost 0 bases and 3 bases, there was a span of 6 bases. This CDR3 is CATSREQLNQPQHF. DNA of the CDR3: TGTGCCACCAGCAGAGAACAGCTCAATCAGCCCCAGCATTTT.

The chain links TRBV28 to TRBJ1-5; 9 nucleotides line up with TRBD1. The CDR3 runs to 14 residues. Germline-derived CDR1 and CDR2 are MDHEN and SYDVKM. With V trimmed by 6 bases and J by 7 bases, 7 bases remained unmatched. The CDR3: CASRDPGQGQPQHF. The CDR3 DNA reads as TGTGCCAGCAGAGACCCGGGACAGGGACAGCCCCAGCATTTT.

This clone was detected only once. The V call is TRBV2, the J call TRBJ1-5, with D possibly matching TRBD1 (5 bases). Trimming shortened V by 7 bases and J by 2 bases, and 15 bases separated the two germline ends. Germline values: CDR1 SNHLY, CDR2 FYNNEI. The CDR3 loop spans 15 amino acids. CDR3 in DNA: TGTGCCAGCAACAACAGGCTTGGGGGCAATCAGCCCCAGCATTTT. Its protein product is CASNNRLGGNQPQHF.

This clone came up once. The chain couples TRBV9 to TRBJ1-2, with D maybe TRBD1 (5 bases). This CDR3 comprises 14 residues. V shed 3 bases and J shed 8 bases, with 17 bases lying between them. Germline V gene data show CDR1 as SGDLS and CDR2 as YYNGEE. The CDR3 loop is CASSEPGVQGGYTF. The DNA of the CDR3 is TGTGCCAGCAGCGAACCTGGGGTTCAGGGCGGCTACACCTTC.

This clone appeared a few times. The chain links TRBV7-2 to TRBJ1-1; D might be TRBD1 (5 bases). Trimming removed 5 bases at V and 4 bases at J, with 17 bases between. Germline CDR1 is SGHTA and CDR2 is FQGNSA. This CDR3 contains 15 residues. The DNA of the CDR3 is TGTGCCAGCAGCATCGCGCGGGGGGTAGGCACTGAAGCTTTCTTT. This encodes CASSIARGVGTEAFF.

Comment on this clone: This specimen includes other DNA sequences encoding the same CDR3. The J gene is TRBJ2-1, the V gene TRBV7-2, with TRBD2 matching 10 bases. This CDR3 has 15 amino acids. Germline V gene data show CDR1 as SGHTA and CDR2 as FQGNSA. After removal of 2 bases from V and 3 bases from J, the junction contained 1 base not matched to a gene. CDR3 in amino acids: CASSLTSGNYNEQFF. CDR3 bases: TGTGCCAGCAGCTTAACTAGCGGGAACTACAATGAGCAGTTCTTC. Complete variable domain (other parts from reference TRBV7-2 and TRBJ2-1): GAGVSQSPSNKVTEKGKDVELRCDPISGHTALYWYRQSLGQGLEFLIYFQGNSAPDKSGLPSDRFSAERTGGSVSTLTIQRTQQEDSAVYLCASSLTSGNYNEQFFGPGTRLTVL.

V and J are TRBV13 and TRBJ1-2; D possibly corresponds to TRBD1 (5 bases). The CDR3 length is 17 residues. The germline CDR1 and CDR2 sequences are PRHDT and FYEKMQ (reference sequence). V lost 4 bases and J lost 4, with 22 bases in between. CDR3 bases: TGTGCCAGCAGCTCGCCCCTATTAGAGCGGGGACTCTATGGCTACACCTTC. It codes for CASSSPLLERGLYGYTF.

The rearrangement joins TRBV9 to TRBJ2-2; D is unclear. Trimming took 0 bases from V and 1 from J, leaving 7 bases between them. This CDR3 spans 15 amino acids. CDR1 is SGDLS, CDR2 YYNGEE, per germline. The CDR3 is CASSVGRLNTGELFF. CDR3 coding DNA: TGTGCCAGCAGCGTAGGGCGGCTGAACACCGGGGAGCTGTTTTTT.

CDR3 residues: CASSLGWSTDTQYF. The CDR3 nucleotides are TGTGCCAGCAGCCTCGGGTGGAGCACAGATACGCAGTATTTT. The chain uses TRBV27 and TRBJ2-3; D is unresolved. V was pared by 6 bases and J by 0 bases, with 10 bases between. Germline CDR1 is MNHEY and CDR2 is SMNVEV (reference sequence). The CDR3 extends over 14 amino acids.

The gene calls are TRBV2 and TRBJ2-2, with 11 bases aligning to TRBD2. The CDR3 is made up of 18 amino acids. V lost 7 bases and J lost 0; bases outside the gene matches: 10. CDR1 is SNHLY and CDR2 is FYNNEI in the germline V gene. CDR3 in DNA: TGTGCCAGCACACCGGGACTAGCGGCTATGGCGAACACCGGGGAGCTGTTTTTT. Translation: CASTPGLAAMANTGELFF. Looking up the rest from reference TRBV2 and TRBJ2-2 gives the full variable domain: EPEVTQTPSHQVTQMGQEVILRCVPISNHLYFYWYRQILGQKVEFLVSFYNNEISEKSEIFDDQFSVERPDGSNFTLKIRSTKLEDSAMYFCASTPGLAAMANTGELFFGEGSRLTVL.